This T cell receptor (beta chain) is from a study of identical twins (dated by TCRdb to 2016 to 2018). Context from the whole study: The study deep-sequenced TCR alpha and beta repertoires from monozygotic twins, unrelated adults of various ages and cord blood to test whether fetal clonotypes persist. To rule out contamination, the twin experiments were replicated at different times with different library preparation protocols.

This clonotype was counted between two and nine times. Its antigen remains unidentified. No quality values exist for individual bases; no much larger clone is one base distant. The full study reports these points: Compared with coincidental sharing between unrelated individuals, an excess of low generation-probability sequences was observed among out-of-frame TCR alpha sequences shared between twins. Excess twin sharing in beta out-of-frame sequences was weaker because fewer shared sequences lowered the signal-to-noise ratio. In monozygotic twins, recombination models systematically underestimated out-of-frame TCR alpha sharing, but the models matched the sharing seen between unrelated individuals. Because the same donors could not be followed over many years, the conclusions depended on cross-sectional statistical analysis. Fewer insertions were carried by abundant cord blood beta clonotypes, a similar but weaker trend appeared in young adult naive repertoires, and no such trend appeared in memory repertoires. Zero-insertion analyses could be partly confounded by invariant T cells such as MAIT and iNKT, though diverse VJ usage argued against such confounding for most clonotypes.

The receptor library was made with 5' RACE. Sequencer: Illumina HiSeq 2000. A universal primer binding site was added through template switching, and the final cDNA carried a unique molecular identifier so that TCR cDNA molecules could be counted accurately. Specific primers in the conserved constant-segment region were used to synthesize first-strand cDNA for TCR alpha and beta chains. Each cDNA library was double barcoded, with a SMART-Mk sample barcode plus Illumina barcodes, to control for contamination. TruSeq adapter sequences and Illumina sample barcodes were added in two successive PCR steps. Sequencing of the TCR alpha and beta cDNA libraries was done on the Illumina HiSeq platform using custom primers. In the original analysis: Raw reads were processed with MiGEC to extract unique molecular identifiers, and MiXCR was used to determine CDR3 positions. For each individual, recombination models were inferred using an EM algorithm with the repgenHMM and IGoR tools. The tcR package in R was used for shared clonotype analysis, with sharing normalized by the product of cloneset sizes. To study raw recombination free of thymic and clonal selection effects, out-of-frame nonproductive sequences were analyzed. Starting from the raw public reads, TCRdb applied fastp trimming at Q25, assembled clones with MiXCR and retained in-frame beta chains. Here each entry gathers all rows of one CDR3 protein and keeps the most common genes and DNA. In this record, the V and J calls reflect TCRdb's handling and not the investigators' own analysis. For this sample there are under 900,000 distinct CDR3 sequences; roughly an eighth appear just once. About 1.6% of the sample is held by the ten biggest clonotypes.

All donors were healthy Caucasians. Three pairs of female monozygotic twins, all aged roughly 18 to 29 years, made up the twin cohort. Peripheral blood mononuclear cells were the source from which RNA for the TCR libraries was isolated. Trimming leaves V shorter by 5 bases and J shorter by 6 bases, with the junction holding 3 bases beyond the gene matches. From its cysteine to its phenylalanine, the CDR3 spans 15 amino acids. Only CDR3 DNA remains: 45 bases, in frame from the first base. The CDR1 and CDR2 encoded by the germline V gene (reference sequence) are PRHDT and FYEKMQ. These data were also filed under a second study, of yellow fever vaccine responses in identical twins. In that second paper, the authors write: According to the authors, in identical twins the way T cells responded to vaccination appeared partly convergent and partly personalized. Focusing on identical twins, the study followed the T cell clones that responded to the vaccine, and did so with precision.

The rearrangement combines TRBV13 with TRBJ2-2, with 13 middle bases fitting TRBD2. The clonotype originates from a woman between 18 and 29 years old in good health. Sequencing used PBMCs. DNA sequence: TGTGCCAGCAGCCGGACTAGCGGGAGCGCCGGGGAGCTGTTTTTT. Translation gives CASSRTSGSAGELFF.